This T cell receptor (beta chain) was sequenced in a study of blood T cell repertoires in COVID-19. Study-level information: Samples came from the United States, Italy and Spain, spanning acute and convalescent COVID-19. PBMCs, B-cell-depleted T cells, or T cells were the source of the cDNA or gDNA that made up the material.

Source study methods: Using reference gene primer amplification, nucleated cell counts were estimated. The repertoire was sequenced with immunoSEQ multiplex PCR; TCRdb's copy has only in-frame clones and lacks some. V and J calls and clone size are copied from that table; D and trimming were computed from the DNA. This table has some 80,000 clones, roughly 80% appearing once. This CDR3 contains 14 residues. CDR1 is MGHRA and CDR2 is YSYEKL in the germline V gene. V was trimmed by 5 bases and J by 5 bases, leaving 12 bases between them. The rearrangement joins TRBV4-1 to TRBJ2-2; the D gene is possibly TRBD2 (7 bases). The source material was peripheral blood. This TCR derives from a man aged 55-75 years with active or convalescent COVID-19. For the CDR3, the DNA is TGCGCCAGCAGCGGGGGGGCAAAAACCGGGGAGCTGTTTTTT. It codes for CASSGGAKTGELFF.